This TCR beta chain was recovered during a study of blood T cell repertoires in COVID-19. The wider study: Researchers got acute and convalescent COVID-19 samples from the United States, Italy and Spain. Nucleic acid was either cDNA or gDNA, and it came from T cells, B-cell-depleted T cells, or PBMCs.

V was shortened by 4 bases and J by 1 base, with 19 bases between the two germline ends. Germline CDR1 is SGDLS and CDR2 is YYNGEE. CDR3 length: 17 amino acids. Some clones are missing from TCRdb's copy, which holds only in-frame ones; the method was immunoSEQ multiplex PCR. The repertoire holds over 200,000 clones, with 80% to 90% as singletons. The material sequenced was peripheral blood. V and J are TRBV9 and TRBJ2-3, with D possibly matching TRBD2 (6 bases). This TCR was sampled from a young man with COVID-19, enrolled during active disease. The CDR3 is CASSIGTRWPGTDTQYF. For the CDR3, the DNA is TGTGCCAGCAGCATAGGGACTCGCTGGCCGGGCACAGATACGCAGTATTTT.